The T cell receptor beta chain under discussion was sequenced for a study of OX40 agonist ivuxolimab in advanced cancers. Sequencing used immunoSEQ multiplex PCR; TCRdb keeps in-frame clones, though not all of them. The table has 60,000 or so clones, over 80% seen once. Losses at the gene ends were 0 bases for V and 6 bases for J; bases not matched to a gene: 5. The length of the CDR3 is 16 residues. Germline V gene lookup returns CDR1 SGHRS and CDR2 YFSETQ. The sample consisted of CD4+ or CD8+ T cells sorted from blood, taken in a trial of the OX40 agonist ivuxolimab. The chain uses TRBV5-1 and TRBJ2-3; TRBD2 aligns across 12 bases. This clonotype was sampled from an adult with an advanced solid tumor such as melanoma, head and neck, liver or kidney cancer. The CDR3 loop is CASSLGGLAGLDTQYF. In DNA form, the CDR3 reads TGCGCCAGCAGCTTGGGCGGACTAGCGGGACTTGATACGCAGTATTTT.